These 15 T cell receptor beta chains came from one sample sequenced in a study of blood T cell repertoires in COVID-19. Only in-frame clones appear in the TCRdb table, and some are missing; sequencing was by immunoSEQ multiplex PCR. This table has some 58,000 clones, nearly 95% appearing once. Sequenced sample: peripheral blood. The source is a man between 45 and 60 years old with active COVID-19.

The rearrangement joins TRBV9 to TRBJ2-7, with a weak D call TRBD2 (6 bases). Germline V gene data show CDR1 as SGDLS and CDR2 as YYNGEE. The CDR3 runs to 15 residues. V gave up 0 bases and J gave up 5 bases, with 15 bases separating them. CDR3 protein: CASSVATAREDEQYF. The CDR3 nucleotides are TGTGCCAGCAGCGTAGCTACTGCCAGGGAGGACGAGCAGTACTTC.

V gene TRBV5-1 combines with J gene TRBJ2-3, with D perhaps matching TRBD2 (6 bases). Germline CDR1 reads SGHRS; CDR2 reads YFSETQ. Trimming shortened V by 0 bases and J by 2 bases, and 10 bases separated the two germline ends. The CDR3 spans 15 residues. The CDR3 sequence is CASSLERGFTDTQYF. CDR3 DNA: TGCGCCAGCAGCTTGGAACGGGGGTTCACAGATACGCAGTATTTT.

This chain links TRBV4-3 with TRBJ2-7; tentative D call: TRBD1 (6 bases). The CDR3 has 16 amino acids. Germline loops: CDR1 LGHNA, CDR2 YSLEER. V was trimmed by 3 bases and J by 2 bases, leaving 17 bases between them. The CDR3 region has the DNA TGCGCCAGCAGCCAGGGAACCGGGACACCCACCTACGAGCAGTACTTC. Protein product: CASSQGTGTPTYEQYF.

V is TRBV4-3 and J is TRBJ2-7; D possibly corresponds to TRBD2 (6 bases). Trimming stripped 2 bases from V and 4 bases from J, with 15 bases between. Germline-derived CDR1 and CDR2 are LGHNA and YSLEER. The CDR3 length is 15 residues. CDR3 loop: CASSQSGGDGYEQYF. CDR3 DNA: TGCGCCAGCAGCCAATCAGGCGGGGACGGGTACGAGCAGTACTTC.

Written as DNA, the CDR3 is TGTGCCAGCAGCTTAGTTGCATCGAAGAGCTCCTACAATGAGCAGTTCTTC. As protein: CASSLVASKSSYNEQFF. The chain employs TRBV7-9 and TRBJ2-1; D unclear. The CDR3 has 17 amino acids. V was trimmed by 1 base and J by 0 bases, leaving 13 bases between them. Germline V gene data show CDR1 as SEHNR and CDR2 as FQNEAQ (reference sequence). Complete variable domain (other parts from reference TRBV7-9 and TRBJ2-1): DTGVSQNPRHKITKRGQNVTFRCDPISEHNRLYWYRQTLGQGPEFLTYFQNEAQLEKSRLLSDRFSAERPKGSFSTLEIQRTEQGDSAMYLCASSLVASKSSYNEQFFGPGTRLTVL.

The gene calls are TRBV5-8 and TRBJ1-5, with D perhaps TRBD1 (6 bases). Deletions cut 2 bases from V and 0 bases from J, with 9 bases between. The CDR3 spans 15 residues. Germline CDR1 reads SGHTS; CDR2 reads YDEGEE. CDR3 sequence reads: CASSLQGYSNQPQHF. The CDR3 nucleotides are TGTGCCAGCAGCTTACAGGGATATAGCAATCAGCCCCAGCATTTT.

The chain carries TRBV19 and TRBJ2-2; 8 bases are a match to TRBD1. Germline assignment: CDR1 LNHDA and CDR2 SQIVND (reference sequence). The CDR3 contains 15 residues. V lost 6 bases and J lost 6; bases outside the gene matches: 9. The CDR3 sequence is CASRNQGAGPGELFF. The CDR3 DNA is TGTGCCAGTAGAAACCAGGGGGCTGGACCCGGGGAGCTGTTTTTT.

The chain links TRBV28 to TRBJ1-2; 9 bases line up with TRBD1. Looked up from germline, CDR1 is MDHEN and CDR2 is SYDVKM. Germline trimming cut 5 bases from V and 4 bases from J; bases unmatched to any gene: 11. The CDR3 totals 16 residues. The CDR3: CASSPTPGQGTYGYTF. CDR3 nucleotide sequence: TGTGCCAGCAGTCCGACGCCGGGACAGGGAACCTATGGCTACACCTTC.

This chain links TRBV11-2 with TRBJ2-7; D is uncertain. V gave up 0 bases and J gave up 5 bases, with 14 bases separating them. CDR3 length: 15 residues. CDR1 is SGHAT, CDR2 FQNNGV, per germline. The CDR3 coding sequence is TGTGCCAGCAGCTTAGATCCCCCGGAGAGCCACGAGCAGTACTTC. Translation gives CASSLDPPESHEQYF.

The chain is built from TRBV19 and TRBJ2-5; no clear D gene. The CDR3 totals 12 residues. The V gene's germline CDR1 is LNHDA and CDR2 SQIVND (reference sequence). Trimming cost V 5 bases and J 1 base, with 5 bases left between them. CDR3 sequence: CASSGSQETQYF. The CDR3 DNA reads TGTGCCAGTAGTGGCAGCCAAGAGACCCAGTACTTC.

This clone was picked up a small number of times. The CDR3 reads CSLSPVGFEAFF. For the CDR3, the DNA is TGCAGCCTCTCTCCTGTGGGCTTTGAAGCTTTCTTT. J is TRBJ1-1 and V is TRBV29-1, with D hard to call. With 8 bases removed from V and 7 bases from J, the gap between germline ends came to 17 bases. There are 12 residues in the CDR3. The V gene's germline CDR1 is SQVTM and CDR2 ANQGSEA.

The chain joins TRBV18 to TRBJ2-2; TRBD1 matches 8 bases. Germline values: CDR1 KGHSH, CDR2 LQKENI. V lost 2 bases and J lost 5; bases outside the gene matches: 4. This CDR3 is 15 amino acids long. The CDR3 is CASSPATGGTGELFF. Here the CDR3 DNA reads TGTGCCAGCTCACCAGCAACAGGGGGTACCGGGGAGCTGTTTTTT.

The chain couples TRBV7-2 to TRBJ2-3, with a tentative D call TRBD1 (6 bases). Germline V gene data show CDR1 as SGHTA and CDR2 as FQGNSA. V was shortened by 7 bases and J by 5 bases, with 19 bases between the two germline ends. This CDR3 is built from 15 residues. The DNA of the CDR3 is TGTGCCAGCACCCAGGGGAACTCCCACGAAGATACGCAGTATTTT. Amino acids: CASTQGNSHEDTQYF.

This clone was seen only once. The chain recombines TRBV14 with TRBJ2-5, with 7 bases identical to TRBD2. V lost 1 base and J lost 11; bases outside the gene matches: 7. The CDR3 is 13 residues long. Germline V gene sequence: CDR1 SGHDN, CDR2 FVKESK. The CDR3 sequence is CASSQVSSGGQYF. The CDR3 region has the DNA TGTGCCAGCAGCCAAGTTTCGTCGGGGGGACAGTACTTC.

On this clone: Distinct nucleotide sequences in the sample also encode this CDR3. The chain joins TRBV27 to TRBJ1-5; 10 positions agree with TRBD1. Germline V gives CDR1 MNHEY, CDR2 SMNVEV (reference sequence). The CDR3 is 15 residues long. The V gene end was trimmed by 3 bases and the J gene end by 1 base; junction bases not matched to a gene: 0. CDR3 sequence (DNA): TGTGCCAGCAGTTTGGGACAGGGGAGCAATCAGCCCCAGCATTTT. This gives the protein CASSLGQGSNQPQHF.